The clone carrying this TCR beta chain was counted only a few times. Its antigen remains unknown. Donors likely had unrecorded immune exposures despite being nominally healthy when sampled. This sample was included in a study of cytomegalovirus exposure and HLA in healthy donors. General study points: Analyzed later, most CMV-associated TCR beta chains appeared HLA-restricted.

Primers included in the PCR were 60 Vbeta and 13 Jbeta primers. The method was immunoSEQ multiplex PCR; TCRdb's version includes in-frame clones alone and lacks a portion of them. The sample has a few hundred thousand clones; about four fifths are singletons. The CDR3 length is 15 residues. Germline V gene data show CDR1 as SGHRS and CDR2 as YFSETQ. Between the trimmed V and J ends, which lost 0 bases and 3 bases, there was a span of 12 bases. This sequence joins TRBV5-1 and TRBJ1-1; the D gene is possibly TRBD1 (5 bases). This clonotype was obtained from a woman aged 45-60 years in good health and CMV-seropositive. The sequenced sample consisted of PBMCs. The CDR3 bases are TGCGCCAGCAGCTTGGGGCGGGGGTCGGACACTGAAGCTTTCTTT. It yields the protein CASSLGRGSDTEAFF.